The entry that follows covers one T cell receptor beta chain sequence. Its antigen is as yet unknown. Regarding treatment: approximately 9-day PBMC culture with coronavirus spike peptide pools or control peptides (ViraFEST assay). Fresh medium (containing IL-2) replaced half the medium on days 3 and 7. The sample is drawn from a study of vaccination and CD4 T cells after COVID-19. Study information: There were six male and four female convalescents, and two of them were Hispanic.

Sequenced with the Oncomine TCR Beta short-read assay was DNA taken from cultured CD4+ T cells. TCRdb reprocessed the PCR reads with MiXCR, giving one entry per CDR3 protein. Among approximately 21,000 distinct CDR3 sequences, 60% to 80% were seen once, and the ten largest hold about 7.1%. The ends lost 4 bases at V and 5 bases at J; junction bases unmatched: 5. The CDR3 contains 15 residues. The germline gives CDR1 LGHDT, CDR2 YNNKEL (reference sequence). Sequencing input: CD4+ T cells from blood, cultured in vitro. This chain links TRBV3-1 with TRBJ1-1; 12 bases are shared with TRBD1. This TCR was recovered from a human donor who had recovered from COVID-19. This CDR3 is CASSPGTGGFTEAFF. As DNA, the CDR3 is TGTGCCAGCAGCCCCGGGACAGGGGGCTTTACTGAAGCTTTCTTT.